This entry lists 7 T cell receptor beta chains sequenced from one sample in a study of T cell responses to AZD1222 COVID-19 vaccine. The data were produced by immunoSEQ multiplex PCR, yet TCRdb's version contains in-frame clones alone and is incomplete. The sample has more than 75,000 clones, about four fifths seen once. The sample was peripheral blood, taken 28 days after the second AZD1222 dose. The receptors derive from an adult who received the AZD1222 COVID-19 vaccine.

In its sample, this clone was seen once. The chain employs TRBV3-1 (or the pseudogene TRBV3-2) and TRBJ2-5; D gene ambiguous. This CDR3 has 13 residues. Deletions cut 1 base from V and 7 bases from J, with 10 bases between. CDR1 is LGHDT, CDR2 YNNKEL, per germline (reference sequence). CDR3 DNA sequence: TGTGCCAGCAGCCAAGTGGCGGAAGGGACCCAGTACTTC. Translation: CASSQVAEGTQYF.

This chain connects TRBV5-4 to TRBJ2-1; tentatively, D is TRBD2 (6 bases). Germline CDR1 and CDR2: SGHNT and YYREEE (reference sequence). Trimming removed 3 bases at V and 9 bases at J, with 19 bases between. The CDR3 length is 15 residues. CDR3 nucleotides: TGTGCCAGCAGCTACAAAAGCGGAGGGGCGAGTGAGCAGTTCTTC. Translation: CASSYKSGGASEQFF.

This clone appeared a few times. The rearrangement joins TRBV2 to TRBJ2-1, with no clear D. Trimming removed 5 bases at V and 7 bases at J, with 18 bases between. Germline values: CDR1 SNHLY, CDR2 FYNNEI. This CDR3 has 15 residues. The CDR3 DNA reads TGTGCCAGCAGTTCCAGTTCAGGCCCTTGGAATGAGCAGTTCTTC. Amino acids: CASSSSSGPWNEQFF.

The table lists this clone with a few counts. The gene calls are TRBV6-2 or TRBV6-3 and TRBJ2-7, with 9 bases matching TRBD1. Germline trimming cut 0 bases from V and 3 bases from J; bases unmatched to any gene: 0. Germline CDR1 is MNHEY and CDR2 is SVGEGT. The CDR3 is made up of 14 amino acids. As DNA, the CDR3 is TGTGCCAGCAGTTACTCGACAGGGGGCTACGAGCAGTACTTC. This sequence encodes CASSYSTGGYEQYF.

The chain has TRBV5-5 and TRBJ2-5; 9 bases map to TRBD1. V shed 5 bases and J 7 bases; nucleotides not matched to a gene: 12. This CDR3 comprises 15 residues. Germline CDR1 is SGHKS and CDR2 is YYEKEE (reference sequence). The CDR3 sequence: CASSWGQGEIGTQYF. The CDR3 DNA is TGTGCCAGCAGTTGGGGACAGGGCGAAATTGGGACCCAGTACTTC.

This clone was seen just once. This rearrangement joins TRBV4-1 to TRBJ2-7; no firm D call. V was shortened by 1 base and J by 2 bases, with 9 bases between the two germline ends. This CDR3 contains 14 residues. CDR1 and CDR2 (germline): MGHRA, YSYEKL. CDR3: CASSQVRSAYEQYF. In DNA, the CDR3 is TGCGCCAGCAGCCAAGTTAGGAGCGCCTACGAGCAGTACTTC.

The chain has TRBV19 and TRBJ1-1; D remains unclear. This CDR3 contains 12 residues. Between the trimmed V and J ends, which lost 5 bases and 1 base, there was a span of 5 bases. Germline V lookup: CDR1 LNHDA, CDR2 SQIVND (reference sequence). The CDR3 DNA is TGTGCCAGTAGTTTCAGGAACACTGAAGCTTTCTTT. Amino acid sequence: CASSFRNTEAFF.